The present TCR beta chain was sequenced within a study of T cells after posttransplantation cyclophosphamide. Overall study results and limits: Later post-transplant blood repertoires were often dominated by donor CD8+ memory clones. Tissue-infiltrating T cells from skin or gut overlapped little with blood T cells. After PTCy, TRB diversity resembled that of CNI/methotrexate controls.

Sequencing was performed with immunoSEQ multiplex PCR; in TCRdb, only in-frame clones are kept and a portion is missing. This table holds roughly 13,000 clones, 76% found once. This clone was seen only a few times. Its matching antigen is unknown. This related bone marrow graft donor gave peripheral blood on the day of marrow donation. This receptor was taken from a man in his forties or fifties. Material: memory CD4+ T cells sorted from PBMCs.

CDR3 sequence (DNA): TGTGCCAGCCGGGCCCTAGACAGGGAGCAGTTCTTC. Translation: CASRALDREQFF. The chain is built from TRBV6-1 and TRBJ2-1, with D maybe TRBD1 (6 bases). Germline-derived CDR1 and CDR2 are MNHNS and SASEGT. V lost 8 bases and J 10 bases, leaving 15 bases between the germline ends. The CDR3 has 12 residues.